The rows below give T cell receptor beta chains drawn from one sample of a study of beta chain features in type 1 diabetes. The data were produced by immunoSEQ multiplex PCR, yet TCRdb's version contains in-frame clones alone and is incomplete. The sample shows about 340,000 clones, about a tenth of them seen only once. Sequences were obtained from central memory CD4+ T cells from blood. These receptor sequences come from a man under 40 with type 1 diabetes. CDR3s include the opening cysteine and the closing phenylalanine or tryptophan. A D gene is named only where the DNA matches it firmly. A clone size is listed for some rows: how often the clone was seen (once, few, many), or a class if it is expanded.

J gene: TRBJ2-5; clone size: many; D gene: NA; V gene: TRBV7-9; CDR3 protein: CASSLSGEVETQYF; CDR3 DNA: TGTGCCAGCAGCTTAAGCGGCGAGGTGGAGACCCAGTACTTC
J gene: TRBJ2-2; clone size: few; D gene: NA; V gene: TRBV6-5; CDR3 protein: CASSYLGTHTGELFF; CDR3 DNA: TGTGCCAGCAGTTACCTGGGGACACACACCGGGGAGCTGTTTTTT
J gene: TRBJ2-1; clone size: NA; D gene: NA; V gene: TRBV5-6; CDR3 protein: CASSLVTNEQFF; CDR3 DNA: TGTGCCAGCAGCTTAGTAACCAATGAGCAGTTCTTC
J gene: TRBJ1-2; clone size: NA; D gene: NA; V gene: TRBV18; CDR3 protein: CASSQKDSPSRGYTF; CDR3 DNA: TGTGCCAGCTCACAAAAGGACAGTCCCAGTAGGGGCTACACCTTC
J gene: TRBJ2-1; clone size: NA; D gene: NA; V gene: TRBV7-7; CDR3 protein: CASSSNEYNEQFF; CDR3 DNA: TGTGCCAGCAGCTCCAATGAGTACAATGAGCAGTTCTTC
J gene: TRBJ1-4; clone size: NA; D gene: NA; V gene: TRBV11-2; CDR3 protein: CASSLRSGGLGEKLFF; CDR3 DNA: TGTGCCAGCAGCTTACGGAGCGGGGGGCTAGGGGAAAAACTGTTTTTT
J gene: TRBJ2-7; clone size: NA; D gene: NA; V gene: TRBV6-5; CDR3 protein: CASSSTSGHTYEQYF; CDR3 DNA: TGTGCCAGCAGTTCGACCTCGGGACACACCTACGAGCAGTACTTC
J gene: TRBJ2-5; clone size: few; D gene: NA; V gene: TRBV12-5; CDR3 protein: CASGWEETQYF; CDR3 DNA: TGTGCTAGTGGTTGGGAAGAGACCCAGTACTTC
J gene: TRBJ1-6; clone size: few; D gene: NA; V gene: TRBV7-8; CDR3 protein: CASRPTSGNRFHF; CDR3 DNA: TGTGCCAGCAGACCAACTTCAGGGAATCGTTTCCACTTT
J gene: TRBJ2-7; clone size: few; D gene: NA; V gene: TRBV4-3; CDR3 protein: CASSQDFQYEQYF; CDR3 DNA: TGCGCCAGCAGCCAAGATTTCCAGTACGAGCAGTACTTC
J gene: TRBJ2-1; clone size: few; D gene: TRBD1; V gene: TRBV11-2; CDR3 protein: CASSPRGDRGYNEQFF; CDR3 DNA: TGTGCCAGCAGCCCGCGAGGGGACAGGGGTTACAATGAGCAGTTCTTC
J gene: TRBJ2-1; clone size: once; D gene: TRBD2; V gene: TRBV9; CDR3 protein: CASSVGLAGGRDEQFF; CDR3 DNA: TGTGCCAGCAGCGTCGGACTAGCGGGGGGCAGGGATGAGCAGTTCTTC
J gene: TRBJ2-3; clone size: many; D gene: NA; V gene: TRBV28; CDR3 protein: CASSSWGNNQEDTQYF; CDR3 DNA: TGTGCCAGCAGCTCGTGGGGCAACAACCAGGAAGATACGCAGTATTTT
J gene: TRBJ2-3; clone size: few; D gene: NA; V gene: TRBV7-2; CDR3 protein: CASSLVDSDTQYF; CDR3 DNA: TGTGCCAGCAGCTTAGTGGACTCAGATACGCAGTATTTT
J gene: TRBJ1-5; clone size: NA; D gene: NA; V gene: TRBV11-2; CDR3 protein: CASSFDRNQPQHF; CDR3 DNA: TGTGCCAGCAGCTTTGACAGGAATCAGCCCCAGCATTTT
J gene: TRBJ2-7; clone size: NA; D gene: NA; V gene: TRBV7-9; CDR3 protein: CASSFGLNTYEQYF; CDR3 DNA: TGTGCCAGCAGCTTCGGACTGAATACGTACGAGCAGTACTTC
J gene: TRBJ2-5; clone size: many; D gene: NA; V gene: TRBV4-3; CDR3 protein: CASSQGDGLVDQETQYF; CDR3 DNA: TGCGCCAGCAGCCAAGGGGATGGCCTCGTCGATCAAGAGACCCAGTACTTC
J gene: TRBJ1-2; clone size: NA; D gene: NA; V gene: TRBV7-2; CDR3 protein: CASSLGHWGSYGYTF; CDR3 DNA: TGTGCCAGCAGCTTAGGACATTGGGGTAGCTATGGCTACACCTTC